These 8 T cell receptor beta chains were sequenced from one sample in a study of blood T cell repertoires in COVID-19 (dated by TCRdb to about 2020). Preparation of the library involved the immunoSEQ multiplex PCR assay. Drawn from immuneACCESS, this table holds only the in-frame rearrangements with V and J called that TCRdb kept. Clones are partly lost; checked studies trace under half to an unresolved V gene and leave the rest unexplained. The sample data list more than 200,000 clones, and approximately 84% of these were observed just once. 9.5% to 13% of the sample is held by the ten biggest clonotypes. The sequencing sample was made of peripheral blood. These receptors all come from a man aged 45-65 years with COVID-19, enrolled during active disease.

The chain combines TRBV6-5 with TRBJ2-7; no definite D call. The length of the CDR3 is 14 residues. The V end was cut by 6 bases, the J end by 2 bases, with 14 bases between. Germline CDR1 reads MNHEY; CDR2 reads SVGAGI. CDR3 bases: TGTGCCAGCAGCCCAACCGATGGAGCCTACGAGCAGTACTTC. Its translation: CASSPTDGAYEQYF.

The V call is TRBV6-5, the J call TRBJ2-2; 7 bases are shared with TRBD1. There are 14 residues in the CDR3. J gave up 3 bases and V 6 bases, and 4 bases lay outside the gene matches. Germline values: CDR1 MNHEY, CDR2 SVGAGI. This CDR3 reads CASRTGTDTGELFF. In DNA form, the CDR3 reads TGTGCCAGCAGGACCGGGACAGACACCGGGGAGCTGTTTTTT.

Of note for this clone: The same CDR3 arises from other DNA sequences in this sample as well. This chain connects TRBV5-4 to TRBJ1-3; D uncertain. The V gene lost 0 bases and the J gene lost 0 bases, with 7 bases spanning the gap. Germline V CDR1 and CDR2: SGHNT, YYREEE (reference sequence). The CDR3 length is 15 residues. The DNA for the CDR3 is TGTGCCAGCAGCTTGGGACGGAGCTCTGGAAACACCATATATTTT. Translated: CASSLGRSSGNTIYF.

The chain joins TRBV7-2 to TRBJ1-1; D remains unclear. The length of the CDR3 is 15 residues. V lost 1 base and J 1 base, leaving 10 bases between the germline ends. Germline assignment: CDR1 SGHTA and CDR2 FQGNSA. The CDR3: CASSLDLQPNTEAFF. CDR3 coding DNA: TGTGCCAGCAGCTTAGACTTACAGCCGAACACTGAAGCTTTCTTT.

The chain recombines TRBV3-1 (or the pseudogene TRBV3-2) with TRBJ1-2, with D maybe TRBD1 (5 bases). Per the germline V gene, CDR1 is LGHDT and CDR2 is YNNKEL (reference sequence). V was trimmed by 1 base and J by 8 bases, leaving 17 bases between them. The length of the CDR3 is 15 residues. The CDR3 region has the DNA TGTGCCAGCAGCCAAGGGCACCGGGACTTGATGGGCTACACCTTC. Translated, it gives CASSQGHRDLMGYTF.

The V call is TRBV18, the J call TRBJ2-7, with no clear D. Trimming took 0 bases from V and 2 from J, leaving 8 bases between them. This CDR3 region has 14 residues. Per germline, CDR1 KGHSH and CDR2 LQKENI. CDR3 amino acids: CASSPPGVPYEQYF. Written as DNA, the CDR3 is TGTGCCAGCTCACCACCTGGAGTGCCCTACGAGCAGTACTTC.

The J gene is TRBJ2-3, the V gene TRBV3-1 (or the pseudogene TRBV3-2); TRBD2 matches 14 bases. This CDR3 has 16 amino acids. Trimming took 6 bases from V and 2 from J; bases not matched to a gene: 4. Germline CDR1 and CDR2: LGHDT and YNNKEL (reference sequence). The CDR3 sequence is CASRRLAGGPTDTQYF. The CDR3 DNA sequence: TGTGCCAGCAGACGACTAGCGGGAGGGCCCACAGATACGCAGTATTTT.

The chain has TRBV19 and TRBJ2-3; D may be TRBD1 (5 bases). The CDR3 length is 13 residues. Germline V lookup: CDR1 LNHDA, CDR2 SQIVND (reference sequence). V lost 11 bases and J lost 2, with 14 bases in between. CDR3 sequence: CAVRSRATDTQYF. DNA of the CDR3: TGTGCCGTCCGGAGCAGGGCCACAGATACGCAGTATTTT.